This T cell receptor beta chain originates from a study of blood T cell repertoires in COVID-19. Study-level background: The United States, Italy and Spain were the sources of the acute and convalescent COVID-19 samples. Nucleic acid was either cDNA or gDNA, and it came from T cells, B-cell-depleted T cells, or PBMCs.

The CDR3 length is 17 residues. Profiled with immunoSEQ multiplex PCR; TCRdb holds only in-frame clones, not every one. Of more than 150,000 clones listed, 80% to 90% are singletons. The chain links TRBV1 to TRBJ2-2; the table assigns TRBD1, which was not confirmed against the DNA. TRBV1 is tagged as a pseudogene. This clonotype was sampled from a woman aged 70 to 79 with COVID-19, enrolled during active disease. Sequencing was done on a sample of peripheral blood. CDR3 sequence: CTSSQDPQAQGTGELFF. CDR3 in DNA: TGCACCAGCAGCCAAGACCCCCAGGCGCAAGGCACCGGGGAGCTGTTTTTT.